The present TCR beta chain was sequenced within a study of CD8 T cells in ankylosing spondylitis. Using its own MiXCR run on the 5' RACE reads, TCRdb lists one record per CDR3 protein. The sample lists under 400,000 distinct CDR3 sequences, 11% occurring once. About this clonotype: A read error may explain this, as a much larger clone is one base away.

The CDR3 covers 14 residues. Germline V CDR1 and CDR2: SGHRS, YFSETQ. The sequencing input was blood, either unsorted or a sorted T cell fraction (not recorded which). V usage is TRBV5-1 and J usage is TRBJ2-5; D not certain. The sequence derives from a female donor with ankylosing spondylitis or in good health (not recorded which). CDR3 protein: CASSLAQSQDTQYF. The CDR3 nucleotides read TGCGCCAGCAGCTTGGCACAGTCTCAAGACACCCAGTACTTC.